The 5 T cell receptor beta chains reported below all come from one sample, sequenced in a study of PD-L1 blockade in urothelial cancer. Stated time point: pretreatment peripheral blood. Repertoires were generated with immunoSEQ multiplex PCR, while TCRdb's copy carries only in-frame clones and drops some. Of tens of thousands of clones listed, around nine tenths were seen once; the top ten hold around 15%. The sequences come from PBMCs, collected around atezolizumab (anti-PD-L1) treatment. Receptor source: a woman aged 55-69 years with urothelial cancer.

The rearrangement uses TRBV7-3 and TRBJ2-3; 9 bases agree with TRBD1. The CDR3 sequence is 17 residues long. V lost 5 bases to trimming and J lost 4 bases; unmatched junction nucleotides: 13. Per the germline V gene, CDR1 is SGHTA and CDR2 is FQGTGA. CDR3 DNA: TGTGCCAGCAGCCCGGGACAGGGTCTATCTTCATCAGATACGCAGTATTTT. This sequence encodes CASSPGQGLSSSDTQYF.

This sequence joins TRBV7-2 and TRBJ1-5, with unresolved D. The CDR3 runs to 16 residues. Trimming pared 1 base from V and 0 bases from J, leaving 10 bases between. CDR1 is SGHTA and CDR2 is FQGNSA in the germline V gene. CDR3 residues: CASSLGSLYSNQPQHF. The CDR3 bases are TGTGCCAGCAGCTTAGGTTCTCTTTATAGCAATCAGCCCCAGCATTTT.

The V call is TRBV7-9, the J call TRBJ2-7, with D possibly matching TRBD2 (5 bases). The CDR3 spans 13 residues. The V and J ends lost 1 base and 2 bases respectively, with 6 bases between them. Germline loops: CDR1 SEHNR, CDR2 FQNEAQ (reference sequence). The CDR3: CASSLVGAYEQYF. CDR3 nucleotide sequence: TGTGCCAGCAGCTTAGTGGGAGCCTACGAGCAGTACTTC. Using reference TRBV7-9 and TRBJ2-7 for the parts outside the CDR3, the full variable domain is DTGVSQNPRHKITKRGQNVTFRCDPISEHNRLYWYRQTLGQGPEFLTYFQNEAQLEKSRLLSDRFSAERPKGSFSTLEIQRTEQGDSAMYLCASSLVGAYEQYFGPGTRLTVT.

The chain recombines TRBV6-6 with TRBJ1-2, with 9 nucleotides matching TRBD1. Per the germline V gene, CDR1 is MNHNY and CDR2 is SVGAGI (reference sequence). The CDR3 runs to 16 residues. With 6 bases clipped from V and 6 bases from J, the junction kept 14 bases outside the gene matches. The CDR3 loop is CASSLGATGGGDGYTF. The CDR3 DNA sequence: TGTGCCAGCAGCCTAGGGGCGACAGGGGGTGGGGATGGCTACACCTTC.

The chain recombines TRBV6-6 with TRBJ2-7, with TRBD1 matching 7 bases. Germline V gene lookup returns CDR1 MNHNY and CDR2 SVGAGI (reference sequence). With V trimmed by 7 bases and J by 3 bases, 3 bases remained unmatched. The CDR3 covers 12 residues. The CDR3 DNA sequence: TGTGCCAGCACTGGGACAGTCTACGAGCAGTACTTC. This gives the protein CASTGTVYEQYF.